This T cell receptor beta chain stems from a study of blood T cell repertoires in COVID-19. Study-level information: Material from acute and convalescent COVID-19 was sourced from the United States, Italy and Spain. From T cells, B-cell-depleted T cells, or PBMCs came the material, which was cDNA or gDNA.

The authors' processing: Amplification of reference gene primers was used by the study to estimate nucleated cell counts. Profiled with immunoSEQ multiplex PCR; TCRdb holds only in-frame clones, not every one. For V, J and clone size, that table is used; D and trimming come from the DNA. The profile covers roughly 150,000 clones, with 84% appearing a single time and 44% taken by the ten largest. Per germline, CDR1 LGHDT and CDR2 YNNKEL (reference sequence). The CDR3 has 15 amino acids. Trimming pared 4 bases from V and 6 bases from J, leaving 18 bases between. This chain uses TRBV3-1 (or the pseudogene TRBV3-2) with TRBJ1-2, with a possible D match to TRBD1 (5 bases). This receptor was obtained from a human donor in a cohort sampled during active COVID-19. The sequencing input was peripheral blood. The CDR3 bases are TGTGCCAGCAGCCCCTTCGGGGGAGATGTGGATGGCTACACCTTC. It codes for CASSPFGGDVDGYTF.